Listed below are T cell receptor beta chains from one sample, sequenced in a study of T cell responses to AZD1222 COVID-19 vaccine. TCRdb's table, derived via immunoSEQ multiplex PCR, lists solely in-frame clones and lacks some. The data show 140,000 to 150,000 clones, approximately 88% seen once. The material was peripheral blood, obtained on day 0 of AZD1222 vaccination. These receptors all come from an adult in good health. Each CDR3 is given with its conserved first and last residue. Each record gives: V gene, D gene, clone size, CDR3 protein. D genes are given only for firm matches. Some rows mark clone size as missing; the rest say once, few, many or name a class of expanded clone.

TRBV7-2 | TRBD1 | - | CASSLGGGSDEQYF
TRBV2 | TRBD1 | - | CASSGGQGGNQPQHF
TRBV7-2 | - | - | CASSSLRTTYEQYF
TRBV2 | - | - | CASKPREGETQYF
TRBV6-2/TRBV6-3 | - | - | CASSYAGFRQPQHF
TRBV24-1 | - | - | CATSDHRGTGELFF
TRBV7-8 | TRBD1 | - | CASGPNRGALNQPQHF
TRBV11-2 | TRBD1 | - | CASSQLQGANQPQHF
TRBV18 | - | - | CASSPRQAMDEKLFF
TRBV6-5 | - | - | CASSYSGGIAGNTIYF
TRBV6-5 | - | once | CASSYTHYEGDYGYTF
TRBV5-4 | TRBD1 | - | CASSSWTGLNYGYTF
TRBV9 | - | - | CASSAARTAAYGYTF
TRBV5-1 | TRBD1 | - | CASSFGTGGSYEQYF
TRBV12-2 | - | - | CASRLYRHGRETTARGTDTQYF
TRBV7-2 | TRBD1 | - | CASSLGGAVQSGELFF
TRBV18 | TRBD1 | - | CASSPTGGEQYF
TRBV6-6 | - | - | CASSEDGKAFF
TRBV11-3 | - | - | CASSLTGAGHIQYF
TRBV10-3 | - | - | CAISEAGLSGYTF
TRBV19 | - | few | CASSLKGRAAQHF
TRBV19 | TRBD2 | few | CASSLAGGPGTQYF
TRBV6-5 | TRBD1 | - | CASRPDRVKGGYTF
TRBV10-3 | TRBD2 | - | CAVGAAGGGETQYF
TRBV7-2 | TRBD2 | - | CASSLEGTSGGAHEQYF
TRBV29-1 | TRBD1 | - | CSVATGARDGAFF
TRBV10-3 | - | - | CAISETVDGNYGYTF
TRBV5-1 | TRBD1 | - | CASSFSQGLYGYTF
TRBV6-5 | - | - | CASGGASLGTQYF
TRBV7-3 | - | - | CASSLRGMNTEAFF
TRBV2 | - | - | CASIEYTEAFF
TRBV14 | TRBD2 | - | CASGLAGTDTQYF
TRBV2 | - | - | CASSPTPYRVNEQFF
TRBV2 | - | - | CASSDVALSVTIYF
TRBV29-1 | TRBD1 | - | CSGGDSPNYGYTF
TRBV6-5 | TRBD1 | - | CASTRGQGAGEQYF
TRBV5-1 | - | - | CASSLDAAGTGGYTF
TRBV7-3 | TRBD1 | - | CASSAGQTGEAFF
TRBV7-2 | TRBD1 | - | CASSLGGQGAYGYTF